This entry is about one T cell receptor beta chain. The antigen is undetermined. The source of the sample is a study of memory CD4+ T cells and cytomegalovirus serostatus. CDR3 length: 16 residues. The data were produced by immunoSEQ multiplex PCR, yet TCRdb's version contains in-frame clones alone and is incomplete. The table has more than 35,000 clones, 60% to 85% seen once. The sort gate was single viable CD3+CD4+CD8-CD45RO+ cells for memory CD4+ T cells. CMV serostatus came from serum IgG against pp150, pp28, p38, p52. CD4+ T cells were isolated by positive magnetic selection. General study points: Suggested: most of the CMV-linked TCR signature lies in CD4+ memory cells. A US-trained random forest predicted CMV serostatus with median AUC around 0.9.

The TCR originated in an adult in good health and CMV-seronegative. This sequence joins TRBV21-1 and TRBJ2-7; the listed D gene, TRBD1, was not tested against the DNA. TRBV21-1 is a documented pseudogene. The sample was memory CD4+ T cells from blood. The chain's CDR3 is CASSLFTDSVSYEQYF. The CDR3 region has the DNA TGTGCCAGTTCCTTATTTACGGACAGCGTCTCCTACGAGCAGTACTTC.